The 25 T cell receptor beta chains in this list originate from one sample, sequenced in a study of CD4 T cells in relation to SARS-CoV-2 and coronaviruses. The unexposed donors gave CD4+ T cells in about 2011-2019, prior to COVID-19. CD4+ T cells were isolated from the cells after 10 days of culture. The table came from immunoSEQ multiplex PCR; TCRdb's copy has only in-frame clones and leaves some out. The data show tens of thousands of clones, 76% seen once. The antigens for these receptors are not known. Sequenced material: CD4+ T cells from PBMCs, cultured in vitro. These receptor sequences come from a human donor in good health.

The genes are TRBV5-1 and TRBJ1-2; 7 bases map to TRBD1. V lost 3 bases, J lost 6 bases, and 17 bases stayed unmatched. Germline V gene data show CDR1 as SGHRS and CDR2 as YFSETQ. The CDR3 loop spans 17 amino acids. CDR3 bases: TGCGCCAGCAGCTGGGACAGTACGGGACGGGGGTTGAATGGCTACACCTTC. Translated: CASSWDSTGRGLNGYTF.

This clone appeared a few times. CDR3 sequence reads: CASSQTLDRRYGEQYF. CDR3 coding DNA: TGTGCCAGCAGCCAAACTCTGGACAGAAGATACGGCGAGCAGTACTTC. The genes are TRBV14 and TRBJ2-7; D is possibly TRBD1 (6 bases). The V gene lost 2 bases and the J gene lost 6 bases, with 20 bases spanning the gap. The germline CDR1 and CDR2 sequences are SGHDN and FVKESK. The CDR3 runs 16 residues. Variable domain in full (rest from reference TRBV14 and TRBJ2-7): EAGVTQFPSHSVIEKGQTVTLRCDPISGHDNLYWYRRVMGKEIKFLLHFVKESKQDESGMPNNRFLAERTGGTYSTLKVQPAELEDSGVYFCASSQTLDRRYGEQYFGPGTRLTVT.

The chain employs TRBV11-2 and TRBJ1-3; tentative D call: TRBD1 (6 bases). The CDR3 is 17 residues long. CDR1 SGHAT and CDR2 FQNNGV come from the germline V gene. V was cut by 4 bases and J by 0 bases, with 16 bases left in between. CDR3 coding DNA: TGTGCCAGCAGCTCTTTACTCGGGACACTCTCTGGAAACACCATATATTTT. As protein: CASSSLLGTLSGNTIYF.

The CDR3 nucleotides read TGTGCCAGTAGTATAGCAGCAGGGAACTATGGCTACACCTTC. Its protein is CASSIAAGNYGYTF. The V call is TRBV19, the J call TRBJ1-2; TRBD1 is a possible D gene (5 bases). The CDR3 consists of 14 residues. V gave up 1 base and J gave up 2 bases, with 8 bases separating them. The germline CDR1 and CDR2 sequences are LNHDA and SQIVND (reference sequence).

This chain uses TRBV11-3 with TRBJ2-1, with 7 bases aligning to TRBD2. CDR3 length equals 14 residues. CDR1 SGHNT and CDR2 YENEEA come from the germline V gene. The junction had 7 bases not matched to a gene; V was cut back by 5 bases and J by 6 bases. CDR3 nucleotides: TGTGCCAGCAGCCCCCAAGCGGGACCCAATGAGCAGTTCTTC. This translates into CASSPQAGPNEQFF.

The chain recombines TRBV5-1 with TRBJ1-1, with 7 nucleotides matching TRBD1. CDR1 SGHRS and CDR2 YFSETQ come from the germline V gene. V lost 0 bases to trimming and J lost 0 bases; unmatched junction nucleotides: 5. This CDR3 has 16 residues. This CDR3 is CASSLDGTAMNTEAFF. CDR3 nucleotide sequence: TGCGCCAGCAGCTTGGACGGGACAGCTATGAACACTGAAGCTTTCTTT. Variable domain in full (rest from reference TRBV5-1 and TRBJ1-1): KAGVTQTPRYLIKTRGQQVTLSCSPISGHRSVSWYQQTPGQGLQFLFEYFSETQRNKGNFPGRFSGRQFSNSRSEMNVSTLELGDSALYLCASSLDGTAMNTEAFFGQGTRLTVV.

The gene calls are TRBV28 and TRBJ2-7; possibly TRBD2 for D (6 bases). The germline CDR1 and CDR2 sequences are MDHEN and SYDVKM. V lost 5 bases, J lost 7 bases, and 12 bases lay in between. This CDR3 comprises 12 residues. Here the CDR3 DNA reads TGTGCCAGCAGTACGGGCGGGGCGGAGCAGTACTTC. Amino acids: CASSTGGAEQYF. The variable domain in full, with the rest retrieved from reference TRBV28 and TRBJ2-7, is DVKVTQSSRYLVKRTGEKVFLECVQDMDHENMFWYRQDPGLGLRLIYFSYDVKMKEKGDIPEGYSVSREKKERFSLILESASTNQTSMYLCASSTGGAEQYFGPGTRLTVT.

The sample holds a few counts of this clone. The chain uses TRBV27 and TRBJ1-6; possibly TRBD1 for D (6 bases). CDR1 and CDR2 (germline): MNHEY, SMNVEV (reference sequence). V dropped 7 bases and J dropped 6 bases, with 16 bases sitting between them. The CDR3 has 15 amino acids. The CDR3 nucleotides read TGTGCCAGCACCAACGGTGACAGGCGTAATTCACCCCTCCACTTT. Translation gives CASTNGDRRNSPLHF.

This clone appeared once. The V gene is TRBV15, the J gene TRBJ1-2; D is unclear. CDR3 length equals 16 residues. Germline lookup yields CDR1 LNHNV and CDR2 YYDKDF (reference sequence). V lost 0 bases, J lost 0 bases, and 11 bases lay in between. Here the CDR3 reads CATSRDLGGTNYGYTF. The DNA of the CDR3 is TGTGCCACCAGCAGAGATCTGGGTGGGACTAACTATGGCTACACCTTC.

In its sample, this clone was seen a few times. Here the CDR3 reads CASSENSGGPNEQFF. The CDR3, as DNA: TGTGCCAGCAGTGAAAACTCGGGAGGGCCGAATGAGCAGTTCTTC. The chain links TRBV6-1 to TRBJ2-1; 8 nucleotides match TRBD2. V shed 2 bases, J shed 7 bases, and the junction held 7 bases outside the gene matches. Germline V lookup: CDR1 MNHNS, CDR2 SASEGT. The CDR3 contains 15 residues.

The sample holds a few counts of this clone. This chain uses TRBV12-3 or TRBV12-4 with TRBJ2-7; no clear D. Trimming cost V 6 bases and J 2 bases, with 5 bases left between them. The CDR3 consists of 11 residues. Here the CDR3 reads CASRSPYEQYF. The CDR3 DNA sequence: TGTGCCAGCAGATCCCCCTACGAGCAGTACTTC.

The CDR3 here is CASSVGGTDSGNTIYF. In nucleotides, the CDR3 is TGTGCCAGCAGCGTAGGTGGGACAGACTCTGGAAACACCATATATTTT. The rearrangement uses TRBV9 and TRBJ1-3, with 7 bases lining up with TRBD1. The germline V gene encodes CDR1 SGDLS and CDR2 YYNGEE. The J segment lost 0 bases and the V segment lost 0 bases, leaving 3 bases of the junction unmatched. The CDR3 is 16 amino acids.

The chain employs TRBV20-1 and TRBJ1-5, with D uncertain. Trimming cost V 3 bases and J 0 bases, with 9 bases left between them. Germline values: CDR1 DFQATT, CDR2 SNEGSKA (reference sequence). The CDR3 contains 14 residues. CDR3 in DNA: TGCAGTGCTAGTAGGCAAAATAGCAATCAGCCCCAGCATTTT. Protein: CSASRQNSNQPQHF.

This clone was counted a single time. The chain couples TRBV15 to TRBJ2-5; D call uncertain. The length of the CDR3 is 14 residues. The V end was cut by 5 bases, the J end by 0 bases, with 10 bases between. Germline-derived CDR1 and CDR2 are LNHNV and YYDKDF (reference sequence). CDR3 coding DNA: TGTGCCACCAGCCGGCGGACGGACCAAGAGACCCAGTACTTC. This sequence encodes CATSRRTDQETQYF.

The chain's CDR3 is CASSSRGTRLRETQYF. The CDR3 DNA follows: TGTGCCAGCAGTTCACGGGGGACACGCCTACGGGAGACCCAGTACTTC. This rearrangement joins TRBV6-2 or TRBV6-3 to TRBJ2-5; D assignment may be TRBD1 or TRBD2 (6 bases each). This CDR3 comprises 16 residues. Per the germline V gene, CDR1 is MNHEY and CDR2 is SVGEGT. The V end lost 4 bases, the J end lost 5 bases, and 20 bases lay between the germline ends.

This sequence joins TRBV11-2 and TRBJ2-3, with TRBD2 matching 14 bases. Germline assignment: CDR1 SGHAT and CDR2 FQNNGV. V lost 5 bases, J lost 8 bases, and 6 bases stayed unmatched. The CDR3 consists of 15 residues. The CDR3 protein is CASSGPGLAGVTQYF. The CDR3, as DNA: TGTGCCAGCAGCGGACCGGGACTAGCGGGAGTTACGCAGTATTTT.

The CDR3 spells CASSLSPAGNTIYF. In DNA form, the CDR3 reads TGTGCCAGCAGCTTGTCGCCAGCTGGAAACACCATATATTTT. The chain carries TRBV5-5 and TRBJ1-3; D not certain. The CDR3 is 14 residues long. The germline CDR1 and CDR2 sequences are SGHKS and YYEKEE (reference sequence). V lost 1 base and J 2 bases, leaving 7 bases between the germline ends.

The V call is TRBV12-3 or TRBV12-4, the J call TRBJ1-2, with D perhaps matching TRBD1 (6 bases). The CDR3 has 13 residues. Trimming took off 4 bases at V and 10 bases at J, with 16 bases between the two ends. The DNA for the CDR3 is TGTGCCAGCAGTTGGGACACCCAGATTGACTACACCTTC. Encoded protein: CASSWDTQIDYTF.

This chain joins TRBV7-9 and TRBJ1-5; D is uncertain. V gave up 10 bases and J gave up 0 bases, with 13 bases separating them. Per germline, CDR1 SEHNR and CDR2 FQNEAQ (reference sequence). The CDR3 covers 14 residues. Written as DNA, the CDR3 is TGTGCCACCGCGTTGGAATATAGCAATCAGCCCCAGCATTTT. It yields the protein CATALEYSNQPQHF.

The rearrangement uses TRBV6-5 and TRBJ2-2, with D tentatively TRBD1 (6 bases). The CDR3 extends over 12 amino acids. Germline V lookup: CDR1 MNHEY, CDR2 SVGAGI. Deletions cut 8 bases from V and 7 bases from J, with 11 bases between. The CDR3 reads CASGPDSGELFF. DNA of the CDR3: TGTGCCAGCGGACCGGACAGCGGGGAGCTGTTTTTT.

The chain recombines TRBV4-2 with TRBJ2-7, with TRBD1 identical over 11 bases. The J segment lost 6 bases and the V segment lost 0 bases, leaving 7 bases of the junction unmatched. This CDR3 region has 16 residues. Per the germline V gene, CDR1 is LGHNA and CDR2 is YNFKEQ. The chain's CDR3 is CASSQDWGQGVGEQYF. In DNA, the CDR3 is TGTGCCAGCAGCCAAGATTGGGGACAGGGGGTTGGCGAGCAGTACTTC.

This chain joins TRBV5-1 and TRBJ2-3, with 9 bases fitting TRBD2. CDR1 and CDR2 (germline): SGHRS, YFSETQ. The CDR3 consists of 18 residues. Unmatched junction bases numbered 17, after V lost 5 bases and J lost 4 bases. This CDR3 reads CASRDRIGGRAAPDTQYF. For the CDR3, the DNA is TGCGCCAGCAGGGATCGAATCGGCGGGAGGGCCGCCCCAGATACGCAGTATTTT.

The chain recombines TRBV5-1 with TRBJ2-5; D call uncertain. Trimming shortened V by 0 bases and J by 2 bases, and 5 bases separated the two germline ends. CDR3 length: 13 amino acids. Looked up from germline, CDR1 is SGHRS and CDR2 is YFSETQ. CDR3 nucleotides: TGCGCCAGCAGCTTGGCAGATCAAGAGACCCAGTACTTC. This sequence encodes CASSLADQETQYF.

The chain uses TRBV9 and TRBJ2-3; D not resolved. This CDR3 contains 15 residues. V lost 0 bases and J 4 bases, leaving 12 bases between the germline ends. Per germline, CDR1 SGDLS and CDR2 YYNGEE. The CDR3 DNA follows: TGTGCCAGCAGCGTAGGACCATCCAAGTCAGATACGCAGTATTTT. It encodes CASSVGPSKSDTQYF. The whole variable domain, filled in from reference TRBV9 and TRBJ2-3, reads DSGVTQTPKHLITATGQRVTLRCSPRSGDLSVYWYQQSLDQGLQFLIQYYNGEERAKGNILERFSAQQFPDLHSELNLSSLELGDSALYFCASSVGPSKSDTQYFGPGTRLTVL.

V usage is TRBV12-3 or TRBV12-4 and J usage is TRBJ1-4; no firm D call. The V gene lost 3 bases and the J gene lost 12 bases, with 11 bases spanning the gap. This CDR3 contains 12 residues. The CDR3 region has the DNA TGTGCCAGCAGTTTCCCCGGCTCTCAACTGTTTTTT. Protein product: CASSFPGSQLFF.